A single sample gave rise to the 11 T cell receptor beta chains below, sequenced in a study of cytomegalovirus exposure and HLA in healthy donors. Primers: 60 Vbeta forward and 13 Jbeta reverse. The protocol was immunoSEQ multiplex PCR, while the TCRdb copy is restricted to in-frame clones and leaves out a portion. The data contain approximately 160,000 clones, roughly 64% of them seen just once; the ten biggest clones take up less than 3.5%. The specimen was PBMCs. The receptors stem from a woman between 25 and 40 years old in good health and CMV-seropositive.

The CDR3 here is CASSWVGTGAEKLFF. CDR3 in DNA: TGTGCCAGCAGCTGGGTCGGGACAGGGGCTGAAAAACTGTTTTTT. The chain couples TRBV7-9 to TRBJ1-4, with 10 bases that match TRBD1. The V gene's germline CDR1 is SEHNR and CDR2 FQNEAQ (reference sequence). Germline trimming cut 4 bases from V and 7 bases from J; bases unmatched to any gene: 6. This CDR3 comprises 15 residues. Combining the CDR3 with reference TRBV7-9 and TRBJ1-4 gives the whole variable domain DTGVSQNPRHKITKRGQNVTFRCDPISEHNRLYWYRQTLGQGPEFLTYFQNEAQLEKSRLLSDRFSAERPKGSFSTLEIQRTEQGDSAMYLCASSWVGTGAEKLFFGSGTQLSVL.

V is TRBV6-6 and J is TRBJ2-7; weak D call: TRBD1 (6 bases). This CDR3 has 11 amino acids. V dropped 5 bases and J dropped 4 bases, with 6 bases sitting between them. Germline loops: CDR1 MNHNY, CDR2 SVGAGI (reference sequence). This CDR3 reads CASSTGYEQYF. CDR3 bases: TGTGCCAGCAGTACAGGGTACGAGCAGTACTTC.

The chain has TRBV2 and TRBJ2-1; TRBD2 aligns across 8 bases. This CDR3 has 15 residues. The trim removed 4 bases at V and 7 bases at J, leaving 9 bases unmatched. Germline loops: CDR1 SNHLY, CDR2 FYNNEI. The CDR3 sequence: CASSGWSGRRNEQFF. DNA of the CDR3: TGTGCCAGCAGTGGATGGAGCGGGAGACGAAATGAGCAGTTCTTC.

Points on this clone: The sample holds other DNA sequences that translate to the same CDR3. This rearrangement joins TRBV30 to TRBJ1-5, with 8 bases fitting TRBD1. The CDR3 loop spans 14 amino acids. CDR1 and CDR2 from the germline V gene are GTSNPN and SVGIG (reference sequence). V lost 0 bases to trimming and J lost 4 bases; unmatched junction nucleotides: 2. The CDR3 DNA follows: TGTGCCTGGAGTGTACGGACAGGGAATCAGCCCCAGCATTTT. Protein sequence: CAWSVRTGNQPQHF.

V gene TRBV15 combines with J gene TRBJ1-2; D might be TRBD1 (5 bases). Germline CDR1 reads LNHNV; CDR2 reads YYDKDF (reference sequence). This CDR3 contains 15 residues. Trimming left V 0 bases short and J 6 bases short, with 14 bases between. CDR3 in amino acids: CATSREGVRVNGYTF. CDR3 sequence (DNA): TGTGCCACCAGCAGAGAAGGGGTCAGGGTCAATGGCTACACCTTC.

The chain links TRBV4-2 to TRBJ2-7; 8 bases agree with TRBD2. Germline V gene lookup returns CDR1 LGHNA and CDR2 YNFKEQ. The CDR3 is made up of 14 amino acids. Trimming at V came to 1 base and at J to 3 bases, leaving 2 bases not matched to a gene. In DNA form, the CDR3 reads TGTGCCAGCAGCCAAGGGACTAGCTACTACGAGCAGTACTTC. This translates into CASSQGTSYYEQYF.

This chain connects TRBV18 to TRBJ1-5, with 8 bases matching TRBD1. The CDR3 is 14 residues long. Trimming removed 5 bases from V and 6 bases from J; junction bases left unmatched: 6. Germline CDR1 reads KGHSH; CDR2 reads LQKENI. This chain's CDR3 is CASSTGGRGQPQHF. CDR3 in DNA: TGTGCCAGCTCAACAGGGGGGAGGGGTCAGCCCCAGCATTTT.

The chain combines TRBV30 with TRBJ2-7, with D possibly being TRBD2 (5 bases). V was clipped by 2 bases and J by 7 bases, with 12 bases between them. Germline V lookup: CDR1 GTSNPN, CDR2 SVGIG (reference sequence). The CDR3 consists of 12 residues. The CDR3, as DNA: TGTGCCTGGAGTCCCCTCCCGGGGGAGCAGTACTTC. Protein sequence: CAWSPLPGEQYF.

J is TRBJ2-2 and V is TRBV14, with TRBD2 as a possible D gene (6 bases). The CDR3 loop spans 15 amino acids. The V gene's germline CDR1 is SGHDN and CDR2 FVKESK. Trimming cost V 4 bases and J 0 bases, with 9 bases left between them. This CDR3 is CASSRGLPNTGELFF. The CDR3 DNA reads TGTGCCAGCAGCCGGGGACTGCCGAACACCGGGGAGCTGTTTTTT.

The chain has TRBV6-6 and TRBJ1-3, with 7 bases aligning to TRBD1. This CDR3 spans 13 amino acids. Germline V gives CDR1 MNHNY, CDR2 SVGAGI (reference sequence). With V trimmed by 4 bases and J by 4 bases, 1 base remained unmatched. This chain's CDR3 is CASSWDSGNTIYF. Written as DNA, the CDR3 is TGTGCCAGCAGTTGGGACAGCGGAAACACCATATATTTT.

The CDR3 DNA follows: TGCGCCAGCAGCTTGGGGCAGGGGATCTCCTACGAGCAGTACTTC. Encoded protein: CASSLGQGISYEQYF. The genes are TRBV5-1 and TRBJ2-7; possibly TRBD1 for D (6 bases). CDR1 and CDR2 from the germline V gene are SGHRS and YFSETQ. The CDR3 has 15 residues. The germline V and J ends were trimmed by 0 bases and 0 bases, with 10 bases remaining between them.